Included here is one T cell receptor (beta chain) sequence, with context. Alongside a J-beta primer mix, a sample-barcoded 5' primer served in a second PCR lasting about 7 to 11 cycles. TCRdb re-derived calls from the 5' RACE reads in MiXCR, one entry per CDR3 protein. The sample shows roughly 860,000 distinct CDR3 sequences, approximately 59% of them seen only once. These data come from a study of blood T cells in healthy people across ages. CDR3 length: 16 amino acids. With 5 bases removed from V and 5 bases from J, the gap between germline ends came to 16 bases. Germline V gene data show CDR1 as MNHEY and CDR2 as SMNVEV (reference sequence).

The clonotype comes from a man aged 25-45 years in good health. The J gene is TRBJ1-6, the V gene TRBV27, with a tentative D call TRBD1 (5 bases). The material sequenced was blood. Here the CDR3 reads CASSLLGTVDNSPLHF. The CDR3 DNA is TGTGCCAGCAGTCTATTGGGGACGGTAGATAATTCACCCCTCCACTTT.